This T cell receptor beta chain came from a study of blood T cell repertoires in COVID-19. In the study overall: COVID-19 samples collected from the United States, Italy and Spain covered acute and convalescent phases. T cells, B-cell-depleted T cells, or PBMCs provided the cDNA or gDNA that served as material.

Germline CDR1 is MNHEY and CDR2 is SVGEGT. Losses at the gene ends were 5 bases for V and 4 bases for J; bases not matched to a gene: 2. The CDR3 extends over 12 amino acids. Produced via immunoSEQ multiplex PCR; TCRdb's table is partial and in-frame only. The table has tens of thousands of clones, 88% seen once. The J gene is TRBJ2-7, the V gene TRBV6-2 or TRBV6-3, with 7 nucleotides matching TRBD1. The TCR comes from a man aged 80 or over with acute or convalescent COVID-19. Sequences were obtained from peripheral blood. DNA of the CDR3: TGTGCCAGCAGTCAACAGGGGTACGAGCAGTACTTC. It encodes CASSQQGYEQYF.